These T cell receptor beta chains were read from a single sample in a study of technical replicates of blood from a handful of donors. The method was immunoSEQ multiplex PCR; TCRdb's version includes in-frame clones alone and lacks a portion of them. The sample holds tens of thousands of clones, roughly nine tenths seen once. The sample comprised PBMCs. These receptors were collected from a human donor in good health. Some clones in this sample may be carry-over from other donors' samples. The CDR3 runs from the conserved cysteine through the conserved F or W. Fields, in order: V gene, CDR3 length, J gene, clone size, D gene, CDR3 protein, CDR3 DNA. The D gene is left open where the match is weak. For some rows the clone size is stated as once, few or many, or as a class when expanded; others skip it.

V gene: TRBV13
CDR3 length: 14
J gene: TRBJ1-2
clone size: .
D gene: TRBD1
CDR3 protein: CASSPGQGFYGYTF
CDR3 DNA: TGTGCCAGCAGCCCAGGACAGGGATTCTATGGCTACACCTTC

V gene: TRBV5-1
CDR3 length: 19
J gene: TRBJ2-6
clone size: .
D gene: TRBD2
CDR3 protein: CASSRRTSGGQGGANVLTF
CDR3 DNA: TGCGCCAGCAGCCGGAGGACTAGCGGGGGCCAAGGGGGGGCCAACGTCCTGACTTTC

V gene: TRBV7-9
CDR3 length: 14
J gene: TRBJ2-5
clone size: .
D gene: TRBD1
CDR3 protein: CASSKGQGPETQYF
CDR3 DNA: TGTGCCAGCAGCAAGGGACAGGGGCCGGAGACCCAGTACTTC

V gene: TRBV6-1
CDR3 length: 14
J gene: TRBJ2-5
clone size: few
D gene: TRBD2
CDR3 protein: CASRAGTREETQYF
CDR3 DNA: TGTGCCAGCAGGGCCGGGACTAGGGAAGAGACCCAGTACTTC

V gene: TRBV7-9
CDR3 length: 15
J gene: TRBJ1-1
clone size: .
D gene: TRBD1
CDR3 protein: CASSYRQGAGAEAFF
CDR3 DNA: TGTGCCAGCAGCTACAGACAGGGGGCTGGTGCTGAAGCTTTCTTT

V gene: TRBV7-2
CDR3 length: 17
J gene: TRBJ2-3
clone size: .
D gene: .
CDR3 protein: CASSPPLSSRGTDTQYF
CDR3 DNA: TGTGCCAGCAGTCCGCCCCTGTCTAGCCGGGGGACAGATACGCAGTATTTT

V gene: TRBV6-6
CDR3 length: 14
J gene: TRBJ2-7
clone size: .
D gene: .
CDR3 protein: CASSYPALSYEQYF
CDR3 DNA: TGTGCCAGCAGTTACCCAGCGTTGTCCTACGAGCAGTACTTC

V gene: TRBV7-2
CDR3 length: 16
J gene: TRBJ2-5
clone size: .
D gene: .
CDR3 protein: CASSLRATLPTETQYF
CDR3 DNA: TGTGCCAGCAGCCTAAGAGCTACACTACCAACGGAGACCCAGTACTTC

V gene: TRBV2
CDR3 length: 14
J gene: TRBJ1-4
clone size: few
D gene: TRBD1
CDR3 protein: CASIGTGGREKLFF
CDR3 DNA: TGTGCCAGCATCGGGACAGGGGGAAGAGAAAAACTGTTTTTT

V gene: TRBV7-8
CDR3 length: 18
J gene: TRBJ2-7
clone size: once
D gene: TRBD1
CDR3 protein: CASSLSAGQGLWSYEQYF
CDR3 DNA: TGTGCCAGCAGCCTATCGGCGGGACAGGGACTTTGGTCCTACGAGCAGTACTTC

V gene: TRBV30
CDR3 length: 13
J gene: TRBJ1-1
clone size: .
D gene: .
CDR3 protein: CAWGWGGDTEAFF
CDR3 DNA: TGTGCCTGGGGGTGGGGGGGGGACACTGAAGCTTTCTTT

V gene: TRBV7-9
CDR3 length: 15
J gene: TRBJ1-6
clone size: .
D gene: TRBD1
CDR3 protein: CASSIRDRGNSPLHF
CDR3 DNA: TGTGCCAGCAGCATCCGGGACAGAGGAAATTCACCCCTCCACTTT

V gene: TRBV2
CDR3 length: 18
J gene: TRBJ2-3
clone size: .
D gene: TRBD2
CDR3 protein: CANRIPGLAGGPIDTQYF
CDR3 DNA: TGTGCCAACCGAATACCGGGACTAGCGGGAGGGCCCATAGATACGCAGTATTTT

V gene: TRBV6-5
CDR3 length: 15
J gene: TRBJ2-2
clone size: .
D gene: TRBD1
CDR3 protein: CASKWGQGGTGELFF
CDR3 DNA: TGTGCCAGCAAATGGGGACAGGGGGGTACCGGGGAGCTGTTTTTT

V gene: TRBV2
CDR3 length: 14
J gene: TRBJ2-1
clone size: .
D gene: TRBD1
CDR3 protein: CASIGQGAYNEQFF
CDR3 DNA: TGTGCCAGCATCGGGCAGGGGGCCTACAATGAGCAGTTCTTC

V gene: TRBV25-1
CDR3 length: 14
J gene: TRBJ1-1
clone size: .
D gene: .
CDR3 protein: CASNKQGRNTEAFF
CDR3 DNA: TGTGCCAGCAACAAACAGGGTCGGAACACTGAAGCTTTCTTT

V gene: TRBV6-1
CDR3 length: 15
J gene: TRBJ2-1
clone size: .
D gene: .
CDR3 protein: CASSELAGSYNEQFF
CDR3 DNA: TGTGCCAGCAGTGAACTTGCGGGCTCCTACAATGAGCAGTTCTTC

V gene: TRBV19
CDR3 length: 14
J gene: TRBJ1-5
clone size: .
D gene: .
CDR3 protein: CASSIIPGNQPQHF
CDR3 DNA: TGTGCCAGTAGTATTATCCCCGGCAATCAGCCCCAGCATTTT

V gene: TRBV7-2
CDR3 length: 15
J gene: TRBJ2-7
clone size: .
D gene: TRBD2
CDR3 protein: CASSLNAGGIDEQYF
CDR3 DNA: TGTGCCAGCAGCTTAAACGCGGGAGGAATCGACGAGCAGTACTTC

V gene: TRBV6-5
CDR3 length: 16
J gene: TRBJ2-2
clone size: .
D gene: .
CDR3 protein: CASSSSLAGWTGELFF
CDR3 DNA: TGTGCCAGCAGTTCCAGTCTGGCAGGGTGGACCGGGGAGCTGTTTTTT

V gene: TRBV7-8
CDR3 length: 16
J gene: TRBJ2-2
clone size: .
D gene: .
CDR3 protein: CASSLHRDTNTGELFF
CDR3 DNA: TGTGCCAGCAGCCTCCACCGGGACACTAACACCGGGGAGCTGTTTTTT

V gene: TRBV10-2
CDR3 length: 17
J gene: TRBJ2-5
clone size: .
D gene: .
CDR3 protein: CASSDLRAGPAGETQYF
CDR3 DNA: TGCGCCAGCAGTGACCTTCGGGCAGGACCGGCGGGGGAGACCCAGTACTTC

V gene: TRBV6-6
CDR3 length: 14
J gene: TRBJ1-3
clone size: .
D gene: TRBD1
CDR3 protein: CASTVGTGGNTIYF
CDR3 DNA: TGTGCCAGCACCGTAGGGACAGGTGGAAACACCATATATTTT

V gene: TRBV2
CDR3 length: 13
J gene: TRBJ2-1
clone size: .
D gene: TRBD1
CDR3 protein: CASSAGTDNEQFF
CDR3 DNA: TGTGCCAGCAGTGCCGGGACAGACAATGAGCAGTTCTTC

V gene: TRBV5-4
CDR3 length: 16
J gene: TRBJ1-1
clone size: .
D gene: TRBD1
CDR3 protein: CASSQGQARMNTEAFF
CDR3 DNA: TGTGCCAGCAGCCAGGGACAGGCGCGAATGAACACTGAAGCTTTCTTT

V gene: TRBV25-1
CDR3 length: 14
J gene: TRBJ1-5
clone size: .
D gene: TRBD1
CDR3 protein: CASRNRGQGQPQHF
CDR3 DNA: TGTGCCAGCAGGAACAGGGGACAGGGACAGCCCCAGCATTTT

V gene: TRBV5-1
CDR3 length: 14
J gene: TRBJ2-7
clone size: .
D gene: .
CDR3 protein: CASSLGRVGHEQYF
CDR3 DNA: TGCGCCAGCAGCTTGGGCAGGGTCGGACACGAGCAGTACTTC

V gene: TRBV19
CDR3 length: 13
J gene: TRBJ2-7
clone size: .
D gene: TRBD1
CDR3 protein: CASSIEGQSEQYF
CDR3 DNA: TGTGCCAGTAGTATCGAGGGACAGTCCGAGCAGTACTTC

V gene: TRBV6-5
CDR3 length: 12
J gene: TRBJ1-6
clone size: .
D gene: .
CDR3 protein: CASSHRDSPLHF
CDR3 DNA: TGTGCCAGCAGCCACAGAGATTCACCCCTCCACTTT

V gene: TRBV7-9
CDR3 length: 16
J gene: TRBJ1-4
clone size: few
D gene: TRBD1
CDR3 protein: CASSGTAITKLEKLFF
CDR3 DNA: TGTGCCAGCAGCGGGACAGCTATCACGAAGTTGGAAAAACTGTTTTTT

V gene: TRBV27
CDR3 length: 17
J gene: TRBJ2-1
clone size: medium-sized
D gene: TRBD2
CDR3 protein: CASSQGRKVAGYNEQFF
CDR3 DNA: TGTGCCAGCAGCCAAGGGAGGAAGGTAGCGGGCTACAATGAGCAGTTCTTC

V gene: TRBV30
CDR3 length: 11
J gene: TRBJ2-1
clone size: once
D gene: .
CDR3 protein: CAWTLYNEQFF
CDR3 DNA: TGTGCCTGGACACTCTACAATGAGCAGTTCTTC

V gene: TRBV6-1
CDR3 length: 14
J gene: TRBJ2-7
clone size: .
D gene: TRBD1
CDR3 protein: CASSQEDRGYEQYF
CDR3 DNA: TGTGCCAGCAGTCAGGAGGACAGGGGTTACGAGCAGTACTTC

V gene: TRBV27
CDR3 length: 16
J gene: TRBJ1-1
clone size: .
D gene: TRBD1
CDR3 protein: CASSYRLLDRGVAAFF
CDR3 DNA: TGTGCCAGCAGTTATCGCCTCCTGGACAGGGGAGTTGCCGCTTTCTTT

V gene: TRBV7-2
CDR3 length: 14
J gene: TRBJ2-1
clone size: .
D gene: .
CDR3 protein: CASSLDGGDNEQFF
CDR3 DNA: TGTGCCAGCAGCTTAGACGGAGGGGACAATGAGCAGTTCTTC

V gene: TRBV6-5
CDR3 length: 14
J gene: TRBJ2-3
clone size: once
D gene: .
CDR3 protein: CASWGHASTDTQYF
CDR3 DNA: TGTGCCAGCTGGGGACACGCGAGCACAGATACGCAGTATTTT

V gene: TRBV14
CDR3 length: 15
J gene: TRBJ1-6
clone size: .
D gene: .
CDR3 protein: CASSQEHRANSPLHF
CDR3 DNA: TGTGCCAGCAGCCAAGAGCACAGGGCCAATTCACCCCTCCACTTT